The 28 T cell receptor beta chains below come from one sample, sequenced in a study of blood T cells in healthy people across ages. With a J-beta primer mix and a sample-barcoded 5' primer, a second PCR ran 7 to 11 cycles. From the 5' RACE reads, TCRdb called clonotypes with MiXCR, one entry per CDR3 protein. The sample contains 550,000 to 600,000 distinct CDR3 sequences, 40% to 50% of which appear only once. Sequencing was done on a sample of blood. Receptors originate from an elderly man in good health.

For this clonotype: One end of the junction does not line up with germline, which may come from a read error. The chain links TRBV3-1 to TRBJ1-6, with D uncertain. Looked up from germline, CDR1 is LGHDT and CDR2 is YNNKEL (reference sequence). The CDR3 has 14 residues. CDR3 nucleotide sequence: TGTGCCAACAGCCAAACAGTACAAAATTCACCCCTCCACTTT. Its translation is CANSQTVQNSPLHF.

This rearrangement joins TRBV5-1 to TRBJ2-3; TRBD2 agrees at 9 bases. This CDR3 has 16 amino acids. Germline V CDR1 and CDR2: SGHRS, YFSETQ. The ends lost 0 bases at V and 3 bases at J; junction bases unmatched: 5. The CDR3 region is CASSLVAGGPTDTQYF. The CDR3 DNA sequence: TGCGCCAGCAGCTTGGTGGCGGGGGGGCCGACAGATACGCAGTATTTT.

The gene calls are TRBV28 and TRBJ1-1; 10 bases align to TRBD1. The length of the CDR3 is 15 residues. V trimming: 6 bases; J trimming: 5 bases; junction bases outside the gene matches: 9. The germline V gene encodes CDR1 MDHEN and CDR2 SYDVKM. The CDR3 reads CASRGGDRGLTEAFF. The CDR3 DNA reads as TGTGCCAGCAGGGGCGGGGACAGGGGTTTGACTGAAGCTTTCTTT.

The chain has TRBV20-1 and TRBJ1-1; TRBD1 might be the D (6 bases). CDR3 length: 12 residues. V was shortened by 6 bases and J by 6 bases, with 14 bases between the two germline ends. Germline CDR1 and CDR2: DFQATT and SNEGSKA (reference sequence). CDR3 DNA sequence: TGCAGTGCGCGACAGGTATGGTCTGAAGCTTTCTTT. It yields the protein CSARQVWSEAFF.

The chain joins TRBV6-1 to TRBJ2-1; weak D call: TRBD1 (6 bases). The CDR3 consists of 17 residues. CDR1 and CDR2 (germline): MNHNS, SASEGT. V lost 6 bases, J lost 4 bases, and 22 bases lay in between. CDR3 in DNA: TGTGCCAGCAGAAGGACAGAAGGTGCGAGGGGGTACAATGAGCAGTTCTTC. Translating it yields CASRRTEGARGYNEQFF.

This clonotype appeared a single time. The V gene is TRBV7-2, the J gene TRBJ2-4, with 13 positions matching TRBD2. V lost 3 bases, J lost 7 bases, and 6 bases stayed unmatched. Germline V lookup: CDR1 SGHTA, CDR2 FQGNSA. The CDR3 contains 16 residues. CDR3 sequence: CASSFTSGGARNIQYF. CDR3 DNA: TGTGCCAGCAGCTTTACTAGCGGGGGGGCTCGGAACATTCAGTACTTC.

This clonotype was observed a handful of times. The V call is TRBV7-2, the J call TRBJ2-5; TRBD1 aligns across 7 bases. The CDR3 covers 15 residues. Germline V gene data show CDR1 as SGHTA and CDR2 as FQGNSA. V lost 5 bases, J lost 9 bases, and 15 bases stayed unmatched. Here the CDR3 reads CASSPRDRAQRAQYF. In DNA, the CDR3 is TGTGCCAGCAGCCCCAGAGACAGGGCTCAAAGGGCCCAGTACTTC. Combining the CDR3 with reference TRBV7-2 and TRBJ2-5 gives the whole variable domain GAGVSQSPSNKVTEKGKDVELRCDPISGHTALYWYRQSLGQGLEFLIYFQGNSAPDKSGLPSDRFSAERTGGSVSTLTIQRTQQEDSAVYLCASSPRDRAQRAQYFGPGTRLLVL.

This sequence joins TRBV7-8 and TRBJ2-2; D call uncertain. Germline V gene data show CDR1 as SGHVS and CDR2 as FQNEAQ. The CDR3 loop spans 13 amino acids. The V end lost 2 bases, the J end lost 5 bases, and 6 bases lay between the germline ends. CDR3 nucleotides: TGTGCCAGCAGCTTACCACAAACCGGGGAGCTGTTTTTT. Protein: CASSLPQTGELFF.

The chain has TRBV20-1 and TRBJ2-2, with a weak D call TRBD2 (7 bases). Per germline, CDR1 DFQATT and CDR2 SNEGSKA (reference sequence). This CDR3 is 14 amino acids long. Between the trimmed V and J ends, which lost 1 base and 8 bases, there was a span of 14 bases. CDR3 protein: CSARVGGGPGELFF. The CDR3 DNA is TGCAGTGCTAGAGTAGGGGGGGGCCCTGGGGAGCTGTTTTTT.

V gene TRBV12-3 or TRBV12-4 combines with J gene TRBJ2-6; D is unresolved. The CDR3 totals 14 residues. V was pared by 1 base and J by 6 bases, with 7 bases between. The CDR3 reads CASSLDAEANVLTF. The CDR3 DNA reads TGTGCCAGCAGTTTAGACGCAGAGGCCAACGTCCTGACTTTC.

CDR3 bases: TGTGCCAGCAGCCCTCGGACAGTGATGAACACTGAAGCTTTCTTT. Translating it yields CASSPRTVMNTEAFF. The gene calls are TRBV3-1 and TRBJ1-1; a possible D gene is TRBD1 (6 bases). Between the trimmed V and J ends, which lost 4 bases and 0 bases, there was a span of 12 bases. This CDR3 has 15 residues. Per germline, CDR1 LGHDT and CDR2 YNNKEL (reference sequence).

This clonotype was recorded a few times. The CDR3 reads CASSFAESYEQYF. The CDR3 DNA reads as TGTGCCAGCAGCTTCGCCGAATCCTACGAGCAGTACTTC. The chain has TRBV7-9 and TRBJ2-7; no firm D call. Trimming took 3 bases from V and 1 from J, leaving 7 bases between them. The CDR3 consists of 13 residues. CDR1 SEHNR and CDR2 FQNEAQ come from the germline V gene (reference sequence).

This clonotype was picked up many times. The V gene is TRBV6-5, the J gene TRBJ2-1; 8 nucleotides line up with TRBD2. Trimming cost V 6 bases and J 1 base; bases outside gene matches: 5. CDR3 length: 15 residues. Germline V gene data show CDR1 as MNHEY and CDR2 as SVGAGI. DNA of the CDR3: TGTGCCAGCAGAGATCAGCGGGAGTCCTACAATGAGCAGTTCTTC. It specifies CASRDQRESYNEQFF.

The chain joins TRBV20-1 to TRBJ2-4; 8 bases match TRBD2. The end of the DNA aligns better with TRBJ2-7, so the J call may be wrong. The CDR3 totals 15 residues. Germline CDR1 DFQATT, CDR2 SNEGSKA (reference sequence). The CDR3 sequence: CSARARIAGIYEQYF. Written as DNA, the CDR3 is TGCAGTGCTAGAGCTCGGATAGCGGGGATCTACGAGCAGTACTTC.

V and J are TRBV7-2 and TRBJ2-4, with TRBD2 matching 9 bases. The CDR3 runs 20 residues. CDR1 and CDR2 (germline): SGHTA, FQGNSA. Germline trimming cut 1 base from V and 0 bases from J; bases unmatched to any gene: 13. CDR3 protein: CASSLVITGVAGVAKNIQYF. The CDR3 nucleotides read TGTGCCAGCAGCTTAGTGATCACAGGGGTAGCGGGGGTAGCCAAAAACATTCAGTACTTC.

This rearrangement joins TRBV6-1 to TRBJ2-7, with 7 bases fitting TRBD2. V shed 6 bases, J shed 6 bases, and the junction held 5 bases outside the gene matches. The CDR3 contains 12 residues. Germline loops: CDR1 MNHNS, CDR2 SASEGT. The CDR3 loop reads CASSGEGIEQYF. In DNA form, the CDR3 reads TGTGCCAGCAGCGGGGAGGGGATCGAGCAGTACTTC.

The CDR3, as DNA: TGTGCCAGCAGTTTTTCATTCGGGGAGACCCAGTACTTC. Residues: CASSFSFGETQYF. The chain has TRBV6-4 and TRBJ2-4; D call uncertain. The J call may be wrong; the DNA end is better matched by TRBJ2-5. Germline V gene data show CDR1 as MRHNA and CDR2 as SNTAGT. The CDR3 runs 13 residues.

V is TRBV3-1 and J is TRBJ1-6; D gene uncertain. The V gene lost 3 bases and the J gene lost 13 bases, with 19 bases spanning the gap. CDR1 and CDR2 from the germline V gene are LGHDT and YNNKEL (reference sequence). The CDR3 has 15 amino acids. The CDR3 region has the DNA TGTGCCAGCAGCCAGTCTGATGGGCCCAGTTCGCCCCTCCACTTT. Protein: CASSQSDGPSSPLHF.

This chain joins TRBV5-4 and TRBJ2-1; weak D call: TRBD2 (6 bases). The germline V gene encodes CDR1 SGHNT and CDR2 YYREEE (reference sequence). The CDR3 has 17 amino acids. Trimming shortened V by 4 bases and J by 0 bases, and 17 bases separated the two germline ends. CDR3 DNA: TGTGCCAGCAGCCCCGGGACTTTCCTGAGCTCCTACAATGAGCAGTTCTTC. Translating gives CASSPGTFLSSYNEQFF. The full variable domain, in which reference TRBV5-4 and TRBJ2-1 provide the parts outside the CDR3, is ETGVTQSPTHLIKTRGQQVTLRCSSQSGHNTVSWYQQALGQGPQFIFQYYREEENGRGNFPPRFSGLQFPNYSSELNVNALELDDSALYLCASSPGTFLSSYNEQFFGPGTRLTVL.

The CDR3, as DNA: TGTGCCAGCAGCGTACGGGGGGGGCATTACGAGCAGTTCTTC. It is translated as CASSVRGGHYEQFF. This chain connects TRBV9 to TRBJ2-1; 8 bases fit TRBD2. CDR3 length: 14 residues. Germline assignment: CDR1 SGDLS and CDR2 YYNGEE. Germline trimming cut 1 base from V and 10 bases from J; bases unmatched to any gene: 7.

V gene TRBV7-8 combines with J gene TRBJ2-1; no firm D call. This CDR3 comprises 17 residues. Per germline, CDR1 SGHVS and CDR2 FQNEAQ. Trimming removed 5 bases from V and 0 bases from J, with 17 bases in between. CDR3 in DNA: TGTGCCAGCAGCCCCCGGAAGCCCAGCGCCTCCTACAATGAGCAGTTCTTC. It codes for CASSPRKPSASYNEQFF.

V gene TRBV2 combines with J gene TRBJ1-5, with TRBD1 as a possible D gene (6 bases). Germline V gene data show CDR1 as SNHLY and CDR2 as FYNNEI. There are 20 residues in the CDR3. V lost 5 bases and J 0 bases, leaving 26 bases between the germline ends. CDR3 sequence: CASSPIGGQGSLNSNQPQHF. DNA of the CDR3: TGTGCCAGCAGTCCGATTGGAGGCCAGGGGAGCCTTAATAGCAATCAGCCCCAGCATTTT.

The rearrangement links TRBV6-2 or TRBV6-3 to TRBJ2-7, with D possibly being TRBD2 (5 bases). CDR1 is MNHEY, CDR2 SVGEGT, per germline. Trimming took 6 bases from V and 3 from J, leaving 15 bases between them. The CDR3 covers 14 residues. DNA of the CDR3: TGTGCCAGCAGGTTTAGGAGGACGATCTACGAGCAGTACTTC. Encoded protein: CASRFRRTIYEQYF.

This clonotype was counted between two and nine times. V and J are TRBV7-9 and TRBJ1-2, with a possible D match to TRBD1 (5 bases). This CDR3 is built from 15 residues. V lost 0 bases to trimming and J lost 5 bases, with 13 bases between them. CDR1 is SEHNR and CDR2 is FQNEAQ in the germline V gene (reference sequence). The CDR3 nucleotides read TGTGCCAGCAGCTTAGCATCAGGGACGACGTATGGCTACACCTTC. Its protein is CASSLASGTTYGYTF.

This clonotype was counted at least ten times. The rearrangement uses TRBV6-5 and TRBJ1-6; D not resolved. V dropped 0 bases and J dropped 14 bases, with 17 bases sitting between them. The CDR3 is 15 residues long. Germline assignment: CDR1 MNHEY and CDR2 SVGAGI. CDR3 loop: CASSYSSAVIGALHF. CDR3 nucleotides: TGTGCCAGCAGTTACTCATCCGCTGTGATAGGAGCCCTCCACTTT.

The rearrangement uses TRBV11-1 and TRBJ2-3; D unclear. Germline V gene data show CDR1 as SGHAT and CDR2 as FQDESV (reference sequence). The CDR3 spans 14 residues. V was shortened by 1 base and J by 6 bases, with 11 bases between the two germline ends. The CDR3 is CASSLDPWDDTQYF. As DNA, the CDR3 is TGTGCCAGCAGCTTAGACCCCTGGGATGATACGCAGTATTTT. Variable domain in full (rest from reference TRBV11-1 and TRBJ2-3): EAEVAQSPRYKITEKSQAVAFWCDPISGHATLYWYRQILGQGPELLVQFQDESVVDDSQLPKDRFSAERLKGVDSTLKIQPAELGDSAMYLCASSLDPWDDTQYFGPGTRLTVL.

The CDR3: CASSPAERVHEQFF. CDR3 DNA sequence: TGCGCCAGCAGCCCAGCGGAGAGGGTGCATGAGCAGTTCTTC. The chain recombines TRBV4-3 with TRBJ2-1; D is possibly TRBD2 (5 bases). The V gene's germline CDR1 is LGHNA and CDR2 YSLEER. Trimming removed 4 bases at V and 8 bases at J, with 15 bases between. The CDR3 totals 14 residues.

The chain is built from TRBV6-6 and TRBJ1-5, with no clear D. The CDR3 has 14 amino acids. V dropped 4 bases and J dropped 5 bases, with 12 bases sitting between them. The V gene's germline CDR1 is MNHNY and CDR2 SVGAGI (reference sequence). This chain's CDR3 is CASSSNGRDQPQHF. CDR3 nucleotides: TGTGCCAGCAGTTCCAACGGACGAGATCAGCCCCAGCATTTT.